The TCR beta chain under discussion was sequenced for a study of identical twins' blood T cells. Study-level points and caveats: Twins shared more top CDR3 clonotypes than unrelated donors did. V gene usage reportedly matched far better within twin pairs than unrelated donors.

Libraries were made from RNA as TCR cDNA, using a modified protocol. In the authors' methods: Each donor had about 100,000 to nearly 550,000 clonotypes. Via MiXCR, TCRdb re-called the 5' RACE reads, giving one row per CDR3 protein. TCRdb, not the original authors, processed these V and J calls. The table has 350,000 to 400,000 distinct CDR3 sequences, around 30% seen once. In regard to this clonotype: Its cognate antigen is unknown. The conserved phenylalanine or tryptophan is not found at the CDR3 terminus, so this likely reflects a read error.

In germline, CDR1 is MNHEY, CDR2 SMNVEV (reference sequence). Trimming left V 6 bases short and J 1 base short, with 13 bases between. The CDR3 extends over 15 amino acids. The sample was PBMCs. The receptor's source is a woman aged 18-50 years in good health. The chain recombines TRBV27 with TRBJ1-5; possibly TRBD1 for D (6 bases). CDR3 loop: CASRAQQGSNQPQHL. Written as DNA, the CDR3 is TGTGCCAGCAGGGCTCAACAGGGAAGCAATCAGCCCCAGCATTTG.